Listed below are T cell receptor beta chains from one sample, sequenced in a study of CD8+ T cells in alopecia areata. Measured with immunoSEQ multiplex PCR; TCRdb has only the in-frame clones, and not every one. The data contain some 180,000 clones, about 55% of them seen just once; the ten biggest clones take up 10% to 11%. Sequencing was performed on CD8+ T cells sorted from blood, taken at week 24, from a patient treated with tofacitinib. These receptors were obtained from a human donor with alopecia areata. The CDR3 runs from the conserved cysteine through the conserved F or W. Each record gives: clone size, D gene, J gene, V gene, CDR3 DNA, CDR3 protein. A D gene is named only where the DNA matches it firmly. Clone size appears in some rows only: once, few, many, or a class for an expanded clone.

.	TRBD1	TRBJ1-6	TRBV15	TGTGCCACCAGCAGCAGGGGGGGTTCGACCCTCCACTTT	CATSSRGGSTLHF
few	.	TRBJ2-7	TRBV15	TGTGCCACCAGCAGAGAGAGGGGGACTACCTACGAGCAGTACTTC	CATSRERGTTYEQYF
few	.	TRBJ2-1	TRBV19	TGTGCCAGTTCGCGGGCGTCCTACAATGAGCAGTTCTTC	CASSRASYNEQFF
.	.	TRBJ2-7	TRBV14	TGTGCCAGCAGCCAACAGGGAAACTACGAGCAGTACTTC	CASSQQGNYEQYF
.	TRBD1	TRBJ2-7	TRBV4-3	TGCGCCAGCAGCGCGGACAGGAATCTCTACGAGCAGTACTTC	CASSADRNLYEQYF
once	.	TRBJ2-7	TRBV30	TGTGCCTGGGGCAGGGGAAGCTACGAGCAGTACTTC	CAWGRGSYEQYF
.	.	TRBJ2-1	TRBV30	TGTGCCTGGGGGGGTAATGAGCAGTTCTTC	CAWGGNEQFF
.	.	TRBJ2-7	TRBV6-6	TGTGCCAGCAACGACAGTCCTCTTTCGTTTGGGGAGCAGTACTTC	CASNDSPLSFGEQYF
.	.	TRBJ1-1	TRBV5-6	TGTGCCAGCAGCTTGGGCGGCGCGAACACTGAAGCTTTCTTT	CASSLGGANTEAFF
.	TRBD1	TRBJ2-7	TRBV13	TGTGCCAGCAGCTTAGTAGGACAGGGTCTTCAGTACTTC	CASSLVGQGLQYF
.	TRBD1	TRBJ1-2	TRBV27	TGTGCCAGCAGTCCCCTAGAAGGGACAGGGTTTGATGGCTACACCTTC	CASSPLEGTGFDGYTF
.	.	TRBJ1-2	TRBV7-9	TGTGCCACCGGGGAGTTGGAGACCTATGGCTACACCTTC	CATGELETYGYTF
.	.	TRBJ2-7	TRBV10-3	TGTGCCAGCGGAGGGGGGAGCTCCTACGAGCAGTACTTC	CASGGGSSYEQYF
.	TRBD1	TRBJ2-6	TRBV29-1	TGCAGCGTTGAGGACCAGGGGGTAGCTGGGGCCAACGTCCTGACTTTC	CSVEDQGVAGANVLTF
.	.	TRBJ2-7	TRBV7-3	TGTGCCAGCAGCTTATACCCCGAGGGTACCGACGAGCAGTACTTC	CASSLYPEGTDEQYF
few	.	TRBJ1-1	TRBV30	TGTGCCTGGACGTCTGGGGGCGCGGGAGCTTTCTTT	CAWTSGGAGAFF
.	TRBD1	TRBJ2-2	TRBV12-5	TGTGCTAGTGGTTTTCCGGGACAGGAGTTCACCGGGGAGCTGTTTTTT	CASGFPGQEFTGELFF
.	TRBD2	TRBJ2-1	TRBV5-1	TGCGCCAGCACAGTCACGGCTAGCGGGGGCAGATCGTACAATGAGCAGTTCTTC	CASTVTASGGRSYNEQFF
.	.	TRBJ1-5	TRBV5-1	TGCGCCAGCAGCTTATATCCGGGGAATCAGCCCCAGCATTTT	CASSLYPGNQPQHF
few	.	TRBJ2-4	TRBV11-3	TGTGCCAGCAGCTTATCCTTCCGATCGGACATTCAGTACTTC	CASSLSFRSDIQYF
.	TRBD1	TRBJ2-3	TRBV10-3	TGTGCCATGAGCCACAGGGGGGAGGGCACAGATACGCAGTATTTT	CAMSHRGEGTDTQYF
few	TRBD2	TRBJ2-3	TRBV29-1	TGCAGCGTTGCGGGTTATCAGCGGGGGGCAAGCACAGATACGCAGTATTTT	CSVAGYQRGASTDTQYF
.	.	TRBJ2-7	TRBV5-1	TGCGCCAGCAGCTTGGCCGAGGGTCGCGAGCAGTACTTC	CASSLAEGREQYF
.	.	TRBJ2-3	TRBV27	TGTGCCAGCAGTTTATCCGTCCGGGGAAGCACAGATACGCAGTGTTTT	CASSLSVRGSTDTQCF
.	.	TRBJ1-5	TRBV7-2	TGTGCCAGCAGCTTAGATGAGGGACAAAGCGGCAATCAGCCCCAGCATTTT	CASSLDEGQSGNQPQHF
.	TRBD2	TRBJ2-1	TRBV29-1	TGCAGCGCCACTCCTGGACTAGCAGAACAGTTCTTC	CSATPGLAEQFF
few	TRBD1	TRBJ1-3	TRBV29-1	TGCAGCGTTTCGACAGGGATTAGAAACACCATATATTTT	CSVSTGIRNTIYF
.	TRBD1	TRBJ1-4	TRBV30	TGTGCCGGAGAAGACAGGGGAAAACTGTTTTTT	CAGEDRGKLFF
.	.	TRBJ2-2	TRBV11-2	TGTGCCAGCAGCTTAGCAACCGGGGAGCTGTTTTTT	CASSLATGELFF
.	.	TRBJ1-3	TRBV9	TGTGCCAGCAGCGCAAGGGAGGTTTTTGGAAACACCATATATTTT	CASSAREVFGNTIYF
.	.	TRBJ2-6	TRBV4-3	TGCGCCAGCAGCCAAGATTACGGCATACACTCTGGGGCCAACGTCCTGACTTTC	CASSQDYGIHSGANVLTF
.	.	TRBJ2-3	TRBV7-6	TGTGCCAGCAGCCCGGACCCCGATACGCAGTATTTT	CASSPDPDTQYF
few	TRBD1	TRBJ2-2	TRBV19	TGTGCCAGTAAAGGGACAGGGGTTCCCGGGGAGCTGTTTTTT	CASKGTGVPGELFF
.	.	TRBJ2-7	TRBV7-2	TGTGCCAGCAGCTTAGCGTTTGGGTCGTCTACCTACGAGCAGTACTTC	CASSLAFGSSTYEQYF
.	.	TRBJ2-7	TRBV25-1	TGTGCCAGCAGTGAAAGCTACGAGCAGTACTTC	CASSESYEQYF
few	TRBD1	TRBJ2-5	TRBV6-5	TGTGCCAGCAGACTTGGACAGGGGGCTGATGAGACCCAGTACTTC	CASRLGQGADETQYF
.	.	TRBJ1-1	TRBV5-1	TGCGCCAGCAGCTTCGAGAACACTGAAGCTTTCTTT	CASSFENTEAFF
.	.	TRBJ1-1	TRBV30	TGTGCCTGGAGCGATGCTGATGAAGCTTTCTTT	CAWSDADEAFF
.	.	TRBJ1-2	TRBV30	TGTGCCTGGAGTAGGATGGCGGGTGGCTACACCTTC	CAWSRMAGGYTF
.	.	TRBJ2-7	TRBV13	TGTGCCAGCAGCTCCTCCGACGAGCAGTACTTC	CASSSSDEQYF
.	.	TRBJ1-4	TRBV30	TGTGCCTGGAGTGGTGTAGGATATAATGAAAAACTGTTTTTT	CAWSGVGYNEKLFF
few	TRBD2	TRBJ2-1	TRBV13	TGTGCCAGCAGCTTAGAGGCGTCTAGCGGGGACGAGCAGTTCTTC	CASSLEASSGDEQFF
.	TRBD2	TRBJ2-3	TRBV9	TGTGCCAGCAGCGTAGCCGGCGGGGGAGGCACAGATACGCAGTATTTT	CASSVAGGGGTDTQYF
.	.	TRBJ2-7	TRBV29-1	TGCAGCGTAGAAGATGGCAGCTCCTACGAGCAGTACTTC	CSVEDGSSYEQYF
.	.	TRBJ1-1	TRBV4-1	TGCGCCAGCAGCCAAGATAGAGGCTGGGGCACTGAGGCTTTCTTT	CASSQDRGWGTEAFF
.	TRBD1	TRBJ1-2	TRBV5-1	TGCGCCAGCAGCTCTACTCTGACGGACAGGGCCAACTATGGCTACACCTTC	CASSSTLTDRANYGYTF
.	.	TRBJ1-2	TRBV27	TGTGCCAGCACCTGGGGCTACACCTTC	CASTWGYTF
.	.	TRBJ1-5	TRBV4-3	TGCGCCAGCAGCCAAGATCGGGGCATTAATCAGCCCCAGCATTTT	CASSQDRGINQPQHF
.	.	TRBJ1-5	TRBV7-2	TGTGCCAGCAGCCAAACCGGGAAGATAGATCAGCCCCAGCATTTT	CASSQTGKIDQPQHF
.	.	TRBJ2-7	TRBV5-1	TGCGCCAGCAGCTGGAGAGGCGGAGACGGGGAGCAGTACTTC	CASSWRGGDGEQYF
few	TRBD2	TRBJ2-7	TRBV11-2	TGTGCCAGCAGCTTAACTAGCGGGGGACTCTCCTACGAGCAGTACTTC	CASSLTSGGLSYEQYF
.	.	TRBJ2-1	TRBV4-3	TGCGCCAGCAGCTCCCGACGGAACAATGAGCAGTTCTTC	CASSSRRNNEQFF
.	TRBD1	TRBJ2-7	TRBV27	TGTGCCAGCGGAATGGGACAGGACTACGAGCAGTACTTC	CASGMGQDYEQYF
.	.	TRBJ2-7	TRBV30	TGTGCCTGGAGTTCCGGTCGTTCCTACGAGCAGTACTTC	CAWSSGRSYEQYF
.	.	TRBJ1-2	TRBV4-3	TGCGCCAGCAGCCAAGAGTTATCGCCGAATCACCTCTATGGCTACACCTTC	CASSQELSPNHLYGYTF
.	.	TRBJ2-2	TRBV29-1	TGCAGCGTTGAAACAGAGAACACCGGGGAGCTGTTTTTT	CSVETENTGELFF